The entry below describes one T cell receptor (beta chain). Its antigen is still unknown. It was with 60 Vbeta and 13 Jbeta primers that the PCR ran. Clones were sequenced by immunoSEQ multiplex PCR, and TCRdb holds only the in-frame ones, with some missing. The sample lists around 150,000 clones; around four fifths were seen once. Participants comprised healthy donors of bone marrow. The donors, nominally healthy at sampling, likely had unrecorded immune exposures. This entry comes from a study of cytomegalovirus exposure and HLA in healthy donors. Notes on the study in general: Later analysis associated a missense DCLRE1C variant with TCR beta V- and J-gene trimming. Being indistinguishable, some V segments were excluded, TRBV6-2 and TRBV6-3 among them.

CDR1 is ENHRY and CDR2 is SYGVKD in the germline V gene. The ends lost 3 bases at V and 4 bases at J; junction bases unmatched: 4. The CDR3 is 14 residues long. Sample: PBMCs. The clonotype originates from a woman in her 30s in good health and CMV-seronegative. The chain employs TRBV10-3 and TRBJ1-1; 8 positions agree with TRBD1. Here the CDR3 reads CAISEYRGVTEAFF. DNA of the CDR3: TGTGCCATCAGTGAATACAGGGGGGTCACTGAAGCTTTCTTT.